This paragraph reports one T cell receptor (beta chain). The count of this clone is one. Its antigen target is currently unknown. No base-level quality is on record; no much larger clone is a single base apart. The cohort was made up of several hundred healthy bone marrow donors. At the time of sampling, every cohort member was nominally healthy, though immune exposures that went unrecorded were likely present. The donor was CMV seropositive and belonged to the group of more than 250 seropositive cohort members. Each donor provided a peripheral blood sample, and peripheral blood mononuclear cells were used for TCR beta sequencing. The Qiagen DNeasy Blood Extraction Kit was used to extract genomic DNA from the blood cell samples. The library was generated by the immunoSEQ multiplex PCR assay. For the multiplex PCR, a mixture combining 60 forward primers for TCR Vbeta segments and 13 reverse primers for TCR Jbeta segments was used. A multiplex PCR assay on genomic DNA amplified the CDR3 region of rearranged TCR beta genes. Amplified TCR beta libraries were sequenced as 87-base-pair reads on the Illumina HiSeq System. In the paper's pipeline: A later analysis counted approximately 76 million unique TCR beta chains across the 666 repertoires, and roughly 11 million of these chains were shared by at least two donors. Raw reads were error-corrected and collapsed into unique sequences by a nearest-neighbor algorithm in which closely related sequences were merged to remove PCR and sequencing errors. Alignment of CDR3 sequences to IMGT reference sequences was used to assign V, D and J gene segments. For a sequence to be retained, at least a six-nucleotide match to both a V gene segment and a J gene segment was required. A rearrangement counted as productive if the CDR3 had no stop codons and remained in frame with V and J, and every other rearrangement counted as non-productive. CDR3 was defined by IMGT convention, running from the second conserved V-encoded cysteine to the conserved J-encoded phenylalanine. In an earlier analysis of 587 of the donors, sequences lacking an unambiguous match to a single V gene segment were excluded. An earlier analysis of about 600 of the donors called V segments functional above 56.7% productive rearrangements and segregating when the between-donor standard deviation exceeded 5%. A statistical classification framework was developed to diagnose cytomegalovirus status using the catalog of TCR beta chain sequences. In a later analysis, TCR nucleotide sequences were compared against IMGT/GENE-DB human TR gene sequences so that V and J genes could be assigned. Using the TCRdist pipeline, a later analysis assigned CDR3 sequences along with most-parsimonious VDJ recombination scenarios. In a later analysis, every TCR beta chain was defined by the combination of its CDR3 amino acid sequence and its V-gene family, and reads without a unique V-gene family were dropped. A later analysis removed 592 highly shared, low-generation-probability nucleotide sequences to deal with suspected cross-contamination and a sequencing artifact. In a later analysis, a clonal expansion index for each public chain was calculated from normalized within-repertoire ranks of inferred template counts. In a later analysis, generation probabilities were computed using a VDJ recombination model fitted to out-of-frame rearrangements, and the results were checked against IGoR. In a later analysis, hypergeometric tests were used to score TCR-TCR, TCR-HLA and TCR-CMV co-occurrence, with a repertoire-size bias correction applied to TCR pairs. To estimate false discovery rates, a later analysis permuted the HLA or CMV assignments 20 times. In a later analysis, co-occurring TCRs were grouped using DBSCAN, with TCRdist sequence similarity added in when clustering inside HLA-allele-positive subsets. Repertoires with fewer than 30,000 or more than 120,000 public chains were left out of co-occurrence clustering, as were about 5 repertoires with anomalous nucleotide sharing. Entries here come from immuneACCESS through TCRdb and include only in-frame sequences with V and J called. Some clones fail to appear in such tables; in the studies checked, an unresolved V gene covers under half of the shortfall, and the cause of the remainder is unknown. That table furnishes V, J and clone size, whereas the DNA furnished D and trimming. In this sample the table shows tens of thousands of clones, around 79% of which occur a single time. The ten largest clones represent 5.5% of the sample.

The CDR3 goes from the cysteine to the phenylalanine over 14 residues. Just the 42-base CDR3 DNA is kept, in frame starting at base 1. The germline V gene specifies MGHRA as CDR1 and YSYEKL as CDR2. V loses 4 bases of germline sequence and J loses 7 bases, and the interval between the two ends is 16 bases. This sample is part of a study of cytomegalovirus exposure and HLA in healthy donors (dated 2017 in TCRdb). Concerning the study at large: According to an earlier analysis of 587 of the donors, 150 million to 200 million T cells yielded roughly 110 million unique TCR beta sequences and 276 Gb of sequence data. The study profiled the T cell repertoires of about 640 subjects by immunosequencing and related them to cytomegalovirus serostatus. Across approximately 420 genotyped donors of the cohort, an average of about 240,000 unique TCR beta nucleotide sequences per donor were sequenced, and roughly a sixth of those sequences were non-productive. HLA typing covered class I and class II loci at four-digit resolution. The study aimed to test whether signatures of past pathogen exposure could be identified by cataloging public T cell receptors. Genome-wide SNP genotypes for about 65% of the roughly 670 donors were used in a later genetic analysis, which treated that subset as a discovery cohort. The number of typed donors differed by locus: about 629-630 for A, B, C, DRB1 and DQB1; some 540 for DQA1; around 610 for DPA1; and 450 to 480 for DPB1. Along with the roughly 670-subject first cohort, a separate validation cohort of around 110 different subjects was used. To predict cytomegalovirus infection status, the study combined high-throughput TCR immunosequencing, statistical association of individual TCRs with disease status, and machine learning. Donor age, sex, ethnicity and CMV serostatus were compiled together with the repertoire data. Rather than using new phenotypic data, the later analysis identified candidate immune exposures from TCR beta sequences and from how often those sequences occurred across donors. Every discovery cohort repertoire had been produced on one sequencing platform. Because of strong linkage in the cohort, 4 to 6 DR-DQ haplotypes were treated as single units for association and clustering. An earlier analysis of about 600 of the donors used high-throughput TCR beta sequencing to judge whether each TCR beta V gene segment behaved as functional or pseudogenic. In a later analysis, previously published TCR beta repertoires from some 640 donors were re-analyzed and high-resolution HLA genotyping was added so that TCR occurrence patterns could be studied. The genetic ancestry cluster associated with self-reported Caucasian donors included approximately 85% of the 300 to 450 genotyped donors. An early release that covered about 600 HLA-typed donors contained approximately 300 gigabases of sequencing data and around 85 million unique TCR sequences.

Results the study describes overall, beyond this receptor: In a later analysis, most CMV-associated TCR beta chains were found to appear HLA-restricted, with HLA associations seemingly driven largely by CMV exposure. An earlier analysis of 450 to 750 of the donors showed that most TCR beta V segments appeared in productive rearrangements either about 90% or about 30% of the time, which broadly matched IMGT annotations. Most TCR sequences were seen in very few donors, while some public TCRs were found in many individuals. A few of the identified cytomegalovirus-associated TCR beta chains were confirmed in vitro to be specific for cytomegalovirus antigens. CMV serostatus was the only immune exposure information available for the cohort. Because counts were too low, some 16 rarely observed V segments, including chromosome 9 orphons, were excluded from the earlier analysis of fewer than 650 of the donors. Cytomegalovirus status was reported to be diagnosed by the classifier with high specificity and sensitivity in both the original and validation cohorts. In a later analysis, TCR association rates were found to vary across HLA loci, with the most associated TCRs seen for DRB1 alleles and the fewest for HLA-C alleles. In the study, approximately 150 TCR beta chains were listed as associated with cytomegalovirus. The sequencing pipeline was judged likely to have produced a cluster of highly shared sequence variants as a technical artifact. Because HLA typing was missing for some donors at each locus, association tests included only the typed subset. The 87-base-pair reads could not distinguish some IMGT-functional V segments, including TRBV6-2 and TRBV6-3, so those segments were excluded. The presence/absence analyses assumed that sequencing depth was roughly uniform across donors, and that assumption may not be true. A further reported finding was that TCR beta sequences accurately predicted the HLA-A and HLA-B alleles for most subjects in the first cohort. Only TCR beta chains were sequenced in this cohort, and the absence of alpha or paired-chain data limited detectable features. Assigning TCR associations to individual alleles was difficult when HLA alleles, especially DR and DQ, strongly co-occurred. In a later analysis, HLA-associated TCR beta chains were found to be more clonally expanded and to have lower generation probabilities than equally common non-associated chains. In a later genetic analysis, fewer N-insertions in productive TCRs were reported among donors in an Asian-associated ancestry cluster than the approximately 670-donor mean. The authors suggested that the approach could potentially be extended to other disease states and immunological phenotypes. Correlated functional status among segregating V segments might be attributable to linkage disequilibrium, but an unknown experimental factor could not be ruled out. In a later genetic analysis, a missense DCLRE1C variant was associated with V-gene and J-gene trimming of TCR beta chains, and the association was replicated in an independent cohort. At a false discovery rate of 0.05, a later analysis linked approximately 18,000 TCR beta sequences to specific HLA alleles. A later analysis reported that several top co-occurrence clusters appeared linked to parvovirus B19, influenza, CMV and Epstein-Barr virus.

This clonotype originated in a male donor in good health and CMV-seropositive. The material sequenced was PBMCs. Recombination connected TRBV4-1 to TRBJ1-1; D gene: possibly TRBD1, on 5 matching bases. The CDR3 in this case is CASSRQISFSEAFF. The sequenced DNA is TGCGCCAGCAGCCGACAGATTTCGTTCAGTGAAGCTTTCTTT.